This TCR beta chain was observed in a study of blood T cell repertoires in COVID-19. About the study: COVID-19 samples, acute and convalescent, were from the United States, Italy and Spain. Sample material is recorded as cDNA or gDNA derived from T cells, B-cell-depleted T cells, or PBMCs.

Authors' data handling: The assay estimated nucleated cells by amplifying reference gene primers. The repertoire was sequenced with immunoSEQ multiplex PCR; TCRdb's copy has only in-frame clones and lacks some. The V and J calls and clone size come from that table; D and trimming were worked out from the DNA. Among about 89,000 clones listed, roughly 80% were seen once. Sample: peripheral blood. This TCR came from a woman of 80 years or more with acute or convalescent COVID-19.

CDR3 nucleotides: TGTGCCAGCAGCCCTTATGAGGGCGGAGGTTATGGCTACACCTTC. This codes for CASSPYEGGGYGYTF. The chain combines TRBV27 with TRBJ1-2; D unclear. The CDR3 contains 15 residues. V was pared by 6 bases and J by 5 bases, with 19 bases between. CDR1 and CDR2 (germline): MNHEY, SMNVEV (reference sequence).